This is a list of T cell receptor beta chains from one sample in a study of response to subunit inactivated influenza vaccine. Each CDR3 protein is one row after TCRdb ran MiXCR on the RT-PCR reads. The table lists about 780,000 distinct CDR3 sequences, about 18% of them singletons. The sample in question was PBMCs from blood, obtained about 5 days after vaccination. The receptors were gathered from a middle-aged man who received an inactivated influenza vaccine. CDR3s include the opening cysteine and the closing phenylalanine or tryptophan. D genes are given only for firm matches. Clone size is stated in some rows and not others, as once, few, many or a class when expanded.

TRBV11-1	TRBD2	few	TRBJ2-3	CASSSHYRTSGANTDTQYF	TGTGCCAGCAGCTCCCACTACAGGACTAGCGGGGCAAACACAGATACGCAGTATTTT
TRBV6-2/TRBV6-3	TRBD1	.	TRBJ2-2	CASRYRGATGELFF	TGTGCCAGCAGGTACAGGGGCGCCACCGGGGAGCTGTTTTTT
TRBV20-1	.	.	TRBJ2-2	CSARVPETANTGELFF	TGCAGTGCTAGAGTCCCCGAGACAGCGAACACCGGGGAGCTGTTTTTT
TRBV5-1	.	.	TRBJ1-5	CASSTQPNQPQHF	TGCGCCAGCAGTACCCAGCCTAATCAGCCCCAGCATTTT
TRBV12-3/TRBV12-4	TRBD1	few	TRBJ2-7	CASSGYRGRKYF	TGTGCCAGCAGTGGCTACAGGGGACGAAAGTACTTC
TRBV11-2	TRBD2	few	TRBJ2-2	CASSLARWTSGTGELFF	TGTGCCAGCAGCTTAGCAAGGTGGACTAGCGGAACCGGGGAGCTGTTTTTT
TRBV29-1	TRBD1	.	TRBJ2-2	CSVKGQGGGELFF	TGCAGCGTTAAAGGACAGGGTGGCGGGGAGCTGTTTTTT
TRBV18	.	.	TRBJ2-5	CASSPQMSTQETQYF	TGTGCCAGCTCACCCCAGATGTCAACCCAAGAGACCCAGTACTTC
TRBV9	TRBD1	.	TRBJ2-6	CASSAGTGRVGANVLTF	TGTGCCAGCAGCGCGGGGACAGGGAGGGTTGGGGCCAACGTCCTGACTTTC
TRBV5-1	.	.	TRBJ2-7	CASSGLWGGSYEQYF	TGCGCCAGCAGCGGGTTATGGGGCGGCTCCTACGAGCAGTACTTC
TRBV28	TRBD1	few	TRBJ2-7	CASRLEGAHEQYF	TGTGCCAGCAGGTTAGAGGGGGCCCACGAGCAGTACTTC
TRBV20-1	TRBD1	.	TRBJ1-6	CSARRPGQGNSPLHF	TGCAGTGCTAGAAGACCAGGACAGGGGAATTCACCCCTCCACTTT
TRBV6-5	.	few	TRBJ1-1	CASRSQGEAFF	TGTGCCAGCAGATCACAGGGTGAAGCTTTCTTT
TRBV6-2/TRBV6-3	.	many	TRBJ2-1	CASSNSYNEQFF	TGTGCCAGCAGTAACAGCTACAATGAGCAGTTCTTC
TRBV9	TRBD2	few	TRBJ2-7	CASSVSGGPSYEQYF	TGTGCCAGCAGCGTTAGCGGGGGGCCATCCTACGAGCAGTACTTC
TRBV6-5	TRBD1	.	TRBJ1-1	CASSWTDRSNTEAFF	TGTGCCAGCAGTTGGACGGACAGGTCGAACACTGAAGCTTTCTTT
TRBV12-3/TRBV12-4	.	few	TRBJ2-7	CASSNQGYNEQYF	TGTGCCAGCAGTAATCAGGGGTACAACGAGCAGTACTTC
TRBV5-1	TRBD2	.	TRBJ2-1	CASIAGGPSETQFF	TGCGCCAGCATTGCGGGAGGGCCCTCGGAGACCCAGTTCTTC
TRBV5-1	.	few	TRBJ2-1	CASSPITINEQFF	TGCGCCAGCAGCCCTATAACGATCAATGAGCAGTTCTTC
TRBV21-1	.	few	TRBJ2-1	CASTGAGTSGASSYNEQFF	TGTGCCAGCACCGGCGCCGGGACTAGCGGGGCCAGCTCCTACAATGAGCAGTTCTTC
TRBV15	.	.	TRBJ2-3	CATSRDQGMADTQYF	TGTGCCACCAGCAGAGATCAGGGGATGGCAGATACGCAGTATTTT
TRBV9	.	few	TRBJ2-7	CASSQPGQYEQYF	TGTGCCAGCAGCCAACCCGGGCAATACGAGCAGTACTTC
TRBV7-2	.	few	TRBJ1-5	CASSLNGVAGNQPQHF	TGTGCCAGCAGCTTAAACGGGGTGGCAGGCAATCAGCCCCAGCATTTT
TRBV12-3/TRBV12-4	TRBD2	few	TRBJ2-1	CASSWVPGRAIYNEQFF	TGTGCCAGCAGCTGGGTCCCCGGGAGGGCCATTTACAATGAGCAGTTCTTC
TRBV4-3	.	.	TRBJ2-3	CASSQEDSFGGDTQYF	TGCGCCAGCAGCCAGGAGGACAGTTTCGGAGGCGATACGCAGTATTTT
TRBV27	.	many	TRBJ2-1	CASRGETYNEQFF	TGTGCCAGCAGGGGGGAAACTTACAATGAGCAGTTCTTC
TRBV9	.	.	TRBJ2-7	CASSDGLGQASYEQYF	TGTGCCAGCAGCGACGGATTGGGACAAGCATCCTACGAGCAGTACTTC
TRBV7-9	.	few	TRBJ2-3	CASSLKRGADTQYF	TGTGCCAGCAGCCTCAAACGGGGCGCAGATACGCAGTATTTT
TRBV7-2	.	few	TRBJ1-1	CASRPGTTNTEAFF	TGTGCCAGCAGACCCGGGACCACGAACACTGAAGCTTTCTTT
TRBV5-6	.	many	TRBJ2-1	CASSSLNNEQFF	TGTGCCAGCAGCTCGCTCAACAATGAGCAGTTCTTC
TRBV7-8	.	few	TRBJ1-2	CASSSSRKANYGYTF	TGTGCCAGCAGCTCGTCCAGGAAAGCTAACTATGGCTACACCTTC
TRBV6-1	.	.	TRBJ1-5	CASSTGTQNNQPQHF	TGTGCCAGCAGTACCGGGACCCAGAACAATCAGCCCCAGCATTTT